Included here is one T cell receptor (beta chain) sequence, with context. As processed by the authors: Reference gene primer amplification yielded estimated nucleated cell counts. Clones were sequenced by immunoSEQ multiplex PCR, and TCRdb holds only the in-frame ones, with some missing. The V and J calls and the clone size are those of that table, but D and trimming were determined from the DNA. This table has about 160,000 clones, around nine tenths appearing once. Germline V lookup: CDR1 MNHEY, CDR2 SMNVEV (reference sequence). Trimming shortened V by 8 bases and J by 1 base, and 14 bases separated the two germline ends. This CDR3 region has 14 residues. This sample stems from a study of blood T cell repertoires in COVID-19.

The sample comprised peripheral blood. This TCR was sampled from a woman in her seventies with COVID-19, enrolled during active disease. This sequence joins TRBV27 and TRBJ1-1; D is unclear. As DNA, the CDR3 is TGTGCCAGCCTAGCCGGCCTTGGGAACACTGAAGCTTTCTTT. As protein: CASLAGLGNTEAFF.